This is a list of T cell receptor beta chains from one sample in a study of control samples from healthy donors and cancer patients. Some clones are missing from TCRdb's copy, which holds only in-frame ones; the method was immunoSEQ multiplex PCR. In the table there are some 150,000 clones, more than 85% of which are singletons. The sample comprised blood. The origin of the receptors is a man aged 25-45 years in good health. The CDR3 runs from the conserved cysteine through the conserved F or W. Fields, in order: J gene, V gene, CDR3 protein.

j_call: TRBJ1-2; v_call: TRBV6-1; cdr3_aa: CASSEGQGAYGYTF
j_call: TRBJ1-3; v_call: TRBV5-6; cdr3_aa: CASSLPGLSGNTIYF
j_call: TRBJ2-1; v_call: TRBV5-4; cdr3_aa: CASKLGGGAFDEQFF
j_call: TRBJ1-4; v_call: TRBV7-6; cdr3_aa: CASSLSGGEKLFF
j_call: TRBJ1-2; v_call: TRBV29-1; cdr3_aa: CSVEGGGGYTF
j_call: TRBJ2-2; v_call: TRBV5-4; cdr3_aa: CASSWGGLAANTGELFF
j_call: TRBJ2-1; v_call: TRBV5-1; cdr3_aa: CASSLVGQGYNEQFF
j_call: TRBJ1-1; v_call: TRBV5-1; cdr3_aa: CASSLRYQNTEAFF
j_call: TRBJ1-2; v_call: TRBV12-3/TRBV12-4; cdr3_aa: CASRETGNYGYTF
j_call: TRBJ2-2; v_call: TRBV7-3; cdr3_aa: CASSLSRGAGELFF